What follows describes a single TCR beta chain. Antigen specificity is unknown. Germline CDR1 LGHNT, CDR2 FRNRAP. Trimming removed 7 bases from V and 6 bases from J; junction bases left unmatched: 10. CDR3 length: 15 residues. This entry is derived from a study of cytotoxic CD8 clonotypes in ibrutinib-treated CLL. General study points: Age-matched healthy donor levels were exceeded by baseline clonality, which tracked circulating CD8+ T-cell counts.

TCRdb's copy holds only in-frame clones and misses some; the assay was immunoSEQ multiplex PCR. Here the sample spans 150,000 to 250,000 clones, 72% being singletons. The material was PBMCs, obtained after 24 months of ibrutinib treatment. The chain combines TRBV12-5 with TRBJ2-1, with 9 nucleotides matching TRBD1. The TCR sequence derives from a human donor with chronic lymphocytic leukemia. CDR3 sequence: CASDKGQGSRNEQFF. The CDR3, as DNA: TGTGCTAGTGACAAGGGACAGGGAAGTCGCAATGAGCAGTTCTTC.